This entry lists 18 T cell receptor beta chains sequenced from one sample in a study of blood T cell repertoires in COVID-19. Assay: immunoSEQ multiplex PCR; the TCRdb copy retains only in-frame clones and omits some. Of about 530,000 clones detected, around nine tenths appear once; the ten largest clones hold roughly 7.4%. The sample comprised peripheral blood. These receptors all come from a woman in her forties or fifties with COVID-19, enrolled during active disease.

V is TRBV19 and J is TRBJ1-5; TRBD1 is a possible D gene (5 bases). Trimming pared 3 bases from V and 3 bases from J, leaving 12 bases between. The germline V gene encodes CDR1 LNHDA and CDR2 SQIVND (reference sequence). CDR3 length: 15 residues. CDR3 loop: CASSMVAGLNQPQHF. The CDR3 region has the DNA TGTGCCAGTAGTATGGTCGCAGGGCTCAATCAGCCCCAGCATTTT. The full variable domain, in which reference TRBV19 and TRBJ1-5 provide the parts outside the CDR3, is DGGITQSPKYLFRKEGQNVTLSCEQNLNHDAMYWYRQDPGQGLRLIYYSQIVNDFQKGDIAEGYSVSREKKESFPLTVTSAQKNPTAFYLCASSMVAGLNQPQHFGDGTRLSIL.

The J gene is TRBJ1-5, the V gene TRBV19, with 9 nucleotides matching TRBD1. This CDR3 region has 15 residues. Trimming removed 2 bases from V and 7 bases from J; junction bases left unmatched: 6. In germline, CDR1 is LNHDA, CDR2 SQIVND (reference sequence). The CDR3 loop is CASSIRTGEGQPQHF. The CDR3 bases are TGTGCCAGTAGTATAAGGACAGGGGAGGGCCAGCCCCAGCATTTT.

The chain links TRBV7-9 to TRBJ1-2; 9 nucleotides line up with TRBD1. V dropped 4 bases and J dropped 7; count of bases not matched to a gene: 10. The CDR3 sequence is 15 residues long. Germline CDR1 is SEHNR and CDR2 is FQNEAQ (reference sequence). The chain's CDR3 is CASSSRTGEVGGYTF. CDR3 DNA sequence: TGTGCCAGCAGCTCAAGGACAGGGGAGGTTGGTGGCTACACCTTC.

The V call is TRBV12-5, the J call TRBJ2-3; maybe TRBD2 (5 bases). V was clipped by 1 base and J by 5 bases, with 13 bases between them. The CDR3 is 15 amino acids. Germline CDR1 LGHNT, CDR2 FRNRAP. The chain's CDR3 is CASGLGILGGDTQYF. The CDR3 DNA follows: TGTGCTAGTGGTTTGGGGATTCTAGGAGGAGATACGCAGTATTTT.

This rearrangement joins TRBV27 to TRBJ2-5, with D possibly TRBD1 on 6 matching bases. The germline V and J ends were trimmed by 3 bases and 0 bases, with 14 bases remaining between them. The CDR3 contains 16 residues. Germline lookup yields CDR1 MNHEY and CDR2 SMNVEV (reference sequence). CDR3 amino acids: CASSFDRPPHQETQYF. The CDR3 region has the DNA TGTGCCAGCAGTTTCGACAGGCCGCCCCACCAAGAGACCCAGTACTTC.

This chain connects TRBV5-4 to TRBJ2-1, with a weak D call TRBD1 (6 bases). The CDR3 totals 14 residues. The V end was cut by 4 bases, the J end by 5 bases, with 13 bases between. Germline V CDR1 and CDR2: SGHNT, YYREEE (reference sequence). This CDR3 is CASSLQGGNNEQFF. CDR3 nucleotide sequence: TGTGCCAGCAGCCTACAGGGTGGTAACAATGAGCAGTTCTTC.

The gene calls are TRBV7-9 and TRBJ2-2, with 9 bases that match TRBD2. Germline V CDR1 and CDR2: SEHNR, FQNEAQ (reference sequence). The V and J ends lost 3 bases and 6 bases, in that order; junction bases with no gene match: 5. The CDR3 runs 15 residues. The CDR3 protein is CASSLLAGTAGELFF. The CDR3 region has the DNA TGTGCCAGCAGCTTGCTAGCGGGGACCGCCGGGGAGCTGTTTTTT.

The V and J genes are TRBV29-1 and TRBJ1-2; D gene ambiguous. The germline V gene encodes CDR1 SQVTM and CDR2 ANQGSEA. This CDR3 comprises 11 residues. V lost 6 bases to trimming and J lost 2 bases, with 7 bases between them. CDR3 DNA: TGCAGCGTAACTGCGAACTATGGCTACACCTTC. Translation gives CSVTANYGYTF.

The J gene is TRBJ1-1, the V gene TRBV30, with TRBD1 identical over 9 bases. In germline, CDR1 is GTSNPN, CDR2 SVGIG (reference sequence). V was pared by 1 base and J by 8 bases, with 8 bases of the junction left unmatched. The CDR3 totals 14 residues. CDR3 sequence reads: CAWSEGTGKIEAFF. CDR3 in DNA: TGTGCCTGGAGTGAGGGGACAGGGAAGATAGAAGCTTTCTTT.

The sample holds one count of this clone. The gene calls are TRBV5-1 and TRBJ1-1; the D is unclear. Germline V gives CDR1 SGHRS, CDR2 YFSETQ. Trimming took 0 bases from V and 0 from J, leaving 9 bases between them. This CDR3 comprises 15 residues. The chain's CDR3 is CASSLDSPMNTEAFF. For the CDR3, the DNA is TGCGCCAGCAGCTTGGACAGCCCCATGAACACTGAAGCTTTCTTT.

This clone occurred once. The rearrangement links TRBV3-1 (or the pseudogene TRBV3-2) to TRBJ2-3; TRBD2 aligns across 8 bases. The CDR3 totals 16 residues. J was trimmed by 5 bases and V by 2 bases; bases with no gene match: 9. Germline-derived CDR1 and CDR2 are LGHDT and YNNKEL (reference sequence). The CDR3 spells CASSQRAGGTEDTQYF. The CDR3 DNA follows: TGTGCCAGCAGCCAAAGGGCGGGGGGAACAGAAGATACGCAGTATTTT.

The table lists this clone with a count of one. V gene TRBV9 combines with J gene TRBJ2-3, with 14 bases identical to TRBD2. CDR3 length equals 17 residues. CDR1 is SGDLS and CDR2 is YYNGEE in the germline V gene. J was trimmed by 5 bases and V by 0 bases; bases with no gene match: 5. The CDR3: CASSVAPTSGGEDTQYF. The CDR3, as DNA: TGTGCCAGCAGCGTAGCTCCGACTAGCGGGGGGGAAGATACGCAGTATTTT.

This clone turned up a few times. The V call is TRBV28, the J call TRBJ2-7; tentative D call: TRBD2 (6 bases). The CDR3 has 13 residues. Germline V CDR1 and CDR2: MDHEN, SYDVKM. V lost 2 bases to trimming and J lost 3 bases, with 8 bases between them. The CDR3: CASSLASDYEQYF. As DNA, the CDR3 is TGTGCCAGCAGTTTAGCTAGCGACTACGAGCAGTACTTC. Looking up the rest from reference TRBV28 and TRBJ2-7 gives the full variable domain: DVKVTQSSRYLVKRTGEKVFLECVQDMDHENMFWYRQDPGLGLRLIYFSYDVKMKEKGDIPEGYSVSREKKERFSLILESASTNQTSMYLCASSLASDYEQYFGPGTRLTVT.

CDR3: CASSLRISGGQYYEQYF. The CDR3 region has the DNA TGTGCCAGCAGCTTACGTATTAGCGGGGGGCAATATTACGAGCAGTACTTC. The rearrangement uses TRBV7-2 and TRBJ2-7; TRBD2 agrees at 10 bases. V trimming: 2 bases; J trimming: 4 bases; junction bases outside the gene matches: 11. Per the germline V gene, CDR1 is SGHTA and CDR2 is FQGNSA. There are 17 residues in the CDR3. The full variable domain, completed using reference TRBV7-2 and TRBJ2-7, is GAGVSQSPSNKVTEKGKDVELRCDPISGHTALYWYRQSLGQGLEFLIYFQGNSAPDKSGLPSDRFSAERTGGSVSTLTIQRTQQEDSAVYLCASSLRISGGQYYEQYFGPGTRLTVT.

In regard to this clone: The sample contains more than one DNA sequence encoding this CDR3. The V call is TRBV5-4, the J call TRBJ2-3; maybe TRBD2 (5 bases). V lost 1 base and J lost 6, with 9 bases in between. Per the germline V gene, CDR1 is SGHNT and CDR2 is YYREEE (reference sequence). There are 13 residues in the CDR3. The DNA for the CDR3 is TGTGCCAGCAGCTTGCGGGGTTGGGATACGCAGTATTTT. This sequence encodes CASSLRGWDTQYF.

This clone was seen many times. The chain has TRBV7-9 and TRBJ2-3; a possible D gene is TRBD2 (6 bases). CDR1 and CDR2 (germline): SEHNR, FQNEAQ (reference sequence). This CDR3 contains 17 residues. The V end lost 0 bases, the J end lost 1 base, and 14 bases lay between the germline ends. The DNA of the CDR3 is TGTGCCAGCAGCTTAGCGCGGGGCGGGGCCCGCACAGATACGCAGTATTTT. It specifies CASSLARGGARTDTQYF.

The chain links TRBV9 to TRBJ2-3; D is perhaps TRBD1 (7 bases). CDR1 SGDLS and CDR2 YYNGEE come from the germline V gene. This CDR3 region has 15 residues. V was clipped by 0 bases and J by 6 bases, with 14 bases between them. DNA for the CDR3: TGTGCCAGCAGCGTAGGCAGGGGGAGGTCCGATACGCAGTATTTT. This codes for CASSVGRGRSDTQYF.

This clone was seen a handful of times. The V gene is TRBV11-2, the J gene TRBJ2-6, with 7 bases matching TRBD2. The CDR3 spans 17 residues. Germline V gene data show CDR1 as SGHAT and CDR2 as FQNNGV. V was clipped by 5 bases and J by 1 base; unmatched bases: 8. CDR3 coding DNA: TGTGCCAGCAGCCCTCACCTGGGGGGGTCTGGGGCCAACGTCCTGACTTTC. It codes for CASSPHLGGSGANVLTF.